This TCR beta chain was obtained from a study of CD8+CD57+ T cells in acquired aplastic anemia. Study context: Sorted CD4+ and CD8+ cells yielded 3 to 3.5 ug of DNA on average. The study obtained 10 million to 12 million reads on average for CD4+ cells from healthy donors.

The study profiled TCR beta VDJ and CDR3 using genomic DNA as template. One entry per CDR3 protein, called by TCRdb with MiXCR from the reads. The data show about 130,000 distinct CDR3 sequences, around 48% seen once. Study conclusions and caveats: Twenty-nine was the count of CD8+ CDR3 sequences that patients shared with controls.

This clonotype was recorded a few times. Its antigen is still unknown. The CDR3 loop spans 13 amino acids. Trimming at V came to 6 bases and at J to 4 bases, leaving 8 bases not matched to a gene. Germline V gives CDR1 DFQATT, CDR2 SNEGSKA (reference sequence). The source of this sequence is a human donor in good health, serving as a control. The chain is built from TRBV20-1 and TRBJ2-7; 8 nucleotides agree with TRBD2. Material: sorted CD4+, CD8+, or CD8+CD57+ T cells (not recorded which) from PBMCs. This chain's CDR3 is CSASGLDAYEQYF. CDR3 sequence (DNA): TGCAGTGCCTCGGGACTAGACGCTTACGAGCAGTACTTC.